The 15 T cell receptor beta chains reported below all come from one sample, sequenced in a study of T cells in tuberculosis. Cells were sorted from thawed PBMC rested overnight and stained with GMM-loaded CD1B tetramer, viability dye and anti-CD3. CD1B tetramers were loaded with Rhodococcus equi-derived C32 glucose monomycolate. TCRdb's table, derived via immunoSEQ multiplex PCR, lists solely in-frame clones and lacks some. The table includes 55,000 to 70,000 clones, about 86% detected once. Sequenced input: CD1b-GMM tetramer-negative cells sorted from PBMCs. Receptors were obtained from an adult woman with latent tuberculosis.

This clone has more than one count but fewer than ten. The rearrangement uses TRBV6-6 and TRBJ2-1; D is undetermined. The V gene lost 4 bases and the J gene lost 0 bases, with 4 bases spanning the gap. CDR3 length equals 13 residues. Germline assignment: CDR1 MNHNY and CDR2 SVGAGI (reference sequence). CDR3 residues: CASSSSSYNEQFF. In DNA, the CDR3 is TGTGCCAGCAGTTCTAGCTCCTACAATGAGCAGTTCTTC.

V usage is TRBV4-3 and J usage is TRBJ2-2; D is unresolved. From germline, CDR1 is LGHNA and CDR2 YSLEER. This CDR3 comprises 14 residues. V gave up 0 bases and J gave up 7 bases, with 9 bases separating them. The DNA for the CDR3 is TGCGCCAGCAGCCAAGACTGGTTAGTCGGGGAGCTGTTTTTT. Translating it yields CASSQDWLVGELFF.

V and J are TRBV5-1 and TRBJ2-5; D unclear. Germline assignment: CDR1 SGHRS and CDR2 YFSETQ. The V end was cut by 4 bases, the J end by 3 bases, with 7 bases between. The CDR3 extends over 12 amino acids. CDR3 loop: CASSKSEETQYF. The CDR3 DNA follows: TGCGCCAGCAGCAAATCCGAAGAGACCCAGTACTTC.

This clone appeared once. The chain recombines TRBV19 with TRBJ2-1; 7 bases align to TRBD1. Trimming took 2 bases from V and 3 from J; bases not matched to a gene: 4. CDR1 and CDR2 from the germline V gene are LNHDA and SQIVND (reference sequence). This CDR3 region has 15 residues. The CDR3 region is CASSIRRTGYNEQFF. CDR3 nucleotides: TGTGCCAGTAGTATAAGGAGGACAGGCTACAATGAGCAGTTCTTC.

The rearrangement links TRBV7-6 to TRBJ1-3, with D maybe TRBD1 (6 bases). V lost 5 bases, J lost 5 bases, and 16 bases lay in between. Germline CDR1 SGHVS, CDR2 FNYEAQ. This CDR3 contains 15 residues. The CDR3 bases are TGTGCCAGCAGCCCATCTCCCGGACAGCGAAACACCATATATTTT. Its translation: CASSPSPGQRNTIYF.

This clone was seen a few times. V gene TRBV9 combines with J gene TRBJ2-1; the D gene is possibly TRBD1 (7 bases). Per germline, CDR1 SGDLS and CDR2 YYNGEE. The V end was cut by 3 bases, the J end by 4 bases, with 14 bases between. The CDR3 is made up of 15 amino acids. In DNA form, the CDR3 reads TGTGCCAGCAGCGCCCAGGGGGGCGATTACAATGAGCAGTTCTTC. Translation gives CASSAQGGDYNEQFF.

A few counts support this clone. The chain employs TRBV7-9 and TRBJ1-5; D is unresolved. The V gene's germline CDR1 is SEHNR and CDR2 FQNEAQ (reference sequence). Trimming left V 1 base short and J 6 bases short, with 4 bases between. This CDR3 comprises 12 residues. The CDR3 region has the DNA TGTGCCAGCAGCTTAGATAGTCAGCCCCAGCATTTT. This gives the protein CASSLDSQPQHF.

The V call is TRBV18, the J call TRBJ1-1; D might be TRBD1 (5 bases). Trimming stripped 3 bases from V and 5 bases from J, with 13 bases between. Germline values: CDR1 KGHSH, CDR2 LQKENI. The length of the CDR3 is 14 residues. The chain's CDR3 is CASSPKEEGTEAFF. Here the CDR3 DNA reads TGTGCCAGCTCACCGAAGGAGGAGGGGACTGAAGCTTTCTTT.

The chain has TRBV6-1 and TRBJ2-7, with 10 nucleotides matching TRBD1. CDR1 MNHNS and CDR2 SASEGT come from the germline V gene. After removal of 4 bases from V and 2 bases from J, the junction contained 17 bases not matched to a gene. The CDR3 loop spans 19 amino acids. CDR3 protein: CASSGYTGTGAFSPYEQYF. In nucleotides, the CDR3 is TGTGCCAGCAGTGGATATACCGGGACAGGGGCCTTTTCCCCCTACGAGCAGTACTTC.

V is TRBV6-1 and J is TRBJ1-5; D not certain. The CDR3 loop spans 14 amino acids. Germline loops: CDR1 MNHNS, CDR2 SASEGT. The V gene lost 3 bases and the J gene lost 3 bases, with 9 bases spanning the gap. As DNA, the CDR3 is TGTGCCAGCAGTGAGAGGCGTGCCAATCAGCCCCAGCATTTT. Protein sequence: CASSERRANQPQHF.

The chain employs TRBV7-2 and TRBJ1-4, with 8 bases lining up with TRBD1. Germline lookup yields CDR1 SGHTA and CDR2 FQGNSA. Trimming removed 4 bases from V and 2 bases from J; junction bases left unmatched: 6. CDR3 length: 16 residues. The DNA for the CDR3 is TGTGCCAGCAGCTCCCAGGGGGCGCTTACTAATGAAAAACTGTTTTTT. Translation: CASSSQGALTNEKLFF.

The chain uses TRBV19 and TRBJ1-5; D perhaps matches TRBD1 (5 bases). V dropped 3 bases and J dropped 0 bases, with 21 bases sitting between them. Germline lookup yields CDR1 LNHDA and CDR2 SQIVND (reference sequence). The CDR3 has 19 amino acids. CDR3 in DNA: TGTGCCAGTAGTATCCCTCCTTTCGTGGCGGGGGATAGCAATCAGCCCCAGCATTTT. Encoded protein: CASSIPPFVAGDSNQPQHF.

This chain links TRBV5-1 with TRBJ1-5, with D unclear. The V end was cut by 4 bases, the J end by 6 bases, with 11 bases between. The CDR3 is made up of 13 amino acids. Germline V gives CDR1 SGHRS, CDR2 YFSETQ. The CDR3 DNA reads as TGCGCCAGCAGCCTACTGAGAGGTCAGCCCCAGCATTTT. Its protein product is CASSLLRGQPQHF.

The chain recombines TRBV19 with TRBJ2-7; TRBD1 might be the D (6 bases). The CDR3 covers 14 residues. Germline CDR1 and CDR2: LNHDA and SQIVND (reference sequence). V lost 2 bases and J lost 2, with 10 bases in between. This chain's CDR3 is CASSISRGPYEQYF. CDR3 nucleotide sequence: TGTGCCAGTAGTATATCCAGGGGTCCCTACGAGCAGTACTTC. Using reference TRBV19 and TRBJ2-7 for the parts outside the CDR3, the full variable domain is DGGITQSPKYLFRKEGQNVTLSCEQNLNHDAMYWYRQDPGQGLRLIYYSQIVNDFQKGDIAEGYSVSREKKESFPLTVTSAQKNPTAFYLCASSISRGPYEQYFGPGTRLTVT.

On this clone itself: This sample also contains other DNA sequences that code for the same CDR3. The CDR3 DNA is TGCGCCAGCAGCTTGGCCGCTAGCGGGAGGGGGTACGAGCAGTACTTC. Its protein is CASSLAASGRGYEQYF. The V gene is TRBV5-1, the J gene TRBJ2-7, with 12 positions matching TRBD2. Trimming cost V 0 bases and J 4 bases; bases outside gene matches: 5. Germline V lookup: CDR1 SGHRS, CDR2 YFSETQ. The CDR3 covers 16 residues.